This entry describes one T cell receptor (beta chain). No antigen is known for it. Treatment here: 19 received Ad26.COV2.S at low or high dose, single or two shots; roughly 5 received placebo; per-sample allocation not given. Sampling happened 63 days after the first vaccine or placebo injection. Sequencing used immunoSEQ multiplex PCR; TCRdb keeps in-frame clones, though not all of them. The table has 450,000 to 550,000 clones, roughly nine tenths seen once; the top ten hold around 1.6%. These data come from a study of Ad26.COV2.S vaccination and SARS-CoV-2 variants. About the research overall: The donor was enrolled in the Ad26.COV2.S arm of the COV1001 trial.

V lost 3 bases, J lost 3 bases, and 15 bases lay in between. CDR1 SGHTA and CDR2 FQGNSA come from the germline V gene. The CDR3 has 16 amino acids. Study conclusions and caveats: Marked by substantial breadth, spike-specific CD8+ and CD4+ T cell responses were reportedly seen after vaccination. The TCR breadth and depth analyses may have produced an underestimate of total T cell responses.

The source is a person between 18 and 60 years old who received the Ad26.COV2.S COVID-19 vaccine or a placebo. The chain is built from TRBV7-2 and TRBJ1-5, with a weak D call TRBD1 (5 bases). Specimen: peripheral blood, collected in a trial of Ad26.COV2.S vaccine versus placebo. The CDR3 nucleotides are TGTGCCAGCAGCTTGGGCGGGACGGCGTTCAATCAGCCCCAGCATTTT. Amino acids: CASSLGGTAFNQPQHF.